A single sample is the source of the 5 T cell receptor beta chains below, sequenced in a study of shared clonotypes between healthy human individuals. Repertoires were generated with immunoSEQ multiplex PCR, while TCRdb's copy carries only in-frame clones and drops some. The profile shows about 1 million clones, roughly 70% of them singletons. Sample: memory CD4+ T cells sorted from blood. Subset reported: CD45RA-negative fraction. These receptors all stem from a man aged 18 to 30 in good health.

The rearrangement uses TRBV2 and TRBJ2-3, with D hard to call. From germline, CDR1 is SNHLY and CDR2 FYNNEI. This CDR3 comprises 15 residues. Trimming pared 4 bases from V and 1 base from J, leaving 12 bases between. In DNA form, the CDR3 reads TGTGCCAGCAGTGGGAGAAGTTTTGGCACAGATACGCAGTATTTT. Its translation: CASSGRSFGTDTQYF.

The chain links TRBV5-1 to TRBJ2-7, with TRBD2 matching over 14 bases. This CDR3 contains 16 residues. Germline CDR1 reads SGHRS; CDR2 reads YFSETQ. Trimming took 4 bases from V and 3 from J; bases not matched to a gene: 6. The CDR3 bases are TGCGCCAGCAGCCCAGGGACTAGCGGGGGACTCTACGAGCAGTACTTC. This sequence encodes CASSPGTSGGLYEQYF.

This chain joins TRBV6-6 and TRBJ1-6; TRBD1 aligns across 9 bases. Germline CDR1 MNHNY, CDR2 SVGAGI (reference sequence). This CDR3 comprises 14 residues. Trimming removed 5 bases from V and 10 bases from J; junction bases left unmatched: 6. CDR3 in DNA: TGTGCCAGCAGTCGGGACAGGGAGGGATCACCCCTCCACTTT. It codes for CASSRDREGSPLHF.

The rearrangement links TRBV7-2 to TRBJ2-7; D possibly matches TRBD1 or TRBD2 (5 bases each). This CDR3 comprises 17 residues. Per the germline V gene, CDR1 is SGHTA and CDR2 is FQGNSA. The V end was cut by 1 base, the J end by 3 bases, with 19 bases between. The CDR3 reads CASSLVGTGTFYYEQYF. The CDR3 DNA reads as TGTGCCAGCAGCTTAGTAGGGACGGGTACCTTCTACTACGAGCAGTACTTC.

The chain employs TRBV4-3 and TRBJ2-3, with TRBD2 matching over 8 bases. In germline, CDR1 is LGHNA, CDR2 YSLEER. With V trimmed by 0 bases and J by 0 bases, 11 bases remained unmatched. CDR3 length: 19 residues. CDR3 DNA sequence: TGCGCCAGCAGCCAAGATCTTCCCATAGCTAGCGGGAGCACAGATACGCAGTATTTT. It translates to CASSQDLPIASGSTDTQYF.